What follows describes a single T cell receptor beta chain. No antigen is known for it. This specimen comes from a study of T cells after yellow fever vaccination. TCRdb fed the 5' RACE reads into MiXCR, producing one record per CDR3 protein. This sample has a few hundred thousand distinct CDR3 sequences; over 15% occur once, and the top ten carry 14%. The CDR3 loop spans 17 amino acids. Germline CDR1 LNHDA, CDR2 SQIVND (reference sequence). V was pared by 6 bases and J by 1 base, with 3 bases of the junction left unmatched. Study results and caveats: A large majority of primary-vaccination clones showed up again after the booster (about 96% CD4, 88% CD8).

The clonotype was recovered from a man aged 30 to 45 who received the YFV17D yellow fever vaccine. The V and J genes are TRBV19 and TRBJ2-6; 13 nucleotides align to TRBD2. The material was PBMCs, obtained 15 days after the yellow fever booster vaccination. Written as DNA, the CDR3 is TGTGCCAGTAGACGGACTAGCGGGAGTTCTGGGGCCAACGTCCTGACTTTC. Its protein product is CASRRTSGSSGANVLTF.